The 14 T cell receptor beta chains given below trace back to one sample, sequenced in a study of shared T cell receptors in the human thymus. Using immunoSEQ multiplex PCR, the repertoire was profiled, and TCRdb retains in-frame clones only, with some absent. This sample carries about 710,000 clones, around 87% of them seen once, and the ten largest clones take 0.0094%. The sample was also reused in another study, on human thymus T cells.

Sequenced input: thymocytes. The source of these receptors is a boy less than two years old with a congenital heart defect.

The chain uses TRBV28 and TRBJ2-1, with a tentative D call TRBD1 (6 bases). This CDR3 region has 16 residues. V lost 2 bases and J lost 0, with 11 bases in between. CDR1 is MDHEN and CDR2 is SYDVKM in the germline V gene. In DNA, the CDR3 is TGTGCCAGCAGTTTACGGGACACTAGCTCCTACAATGAGCAGTTCTTC. Translation gives CASSLRDTSSYNEQFF.

This chain connects TRBV9 to TRBJ1-4; a possible D gene is TRBD1 (5 bases). Germline V lookup: CDR1 SGDLS, CDR2 YYNGEE. The ends were cut back, 1 base at V and 10 bases at J, with 11 bases in the middle. The CDR3 is 13 residues long. CDR3 DNA sequence: TGTGCCAGCAGCGTACGAAGGAGGGGAAAACTGTTTTTT. This gives the protein CASSVRRRGKLFF.

The chain couples TRBV9 to TRBJ1-3; D is possibly TRBD1 (5 bases). V dropped 3 bases and J dropped 1 base, with 11 bases sitting between them. CDR1 and CDR2 from the germline V gene are SGDLS and YYNGEE. CDR3 length equals 15 residues. For the CDR3, the DNA is TGTGCCAGCAGCGCGAGCAGGGTTTCTGGAAACACCATATATTTT. Translated: CASSASRVSGNTIYF.

The chain joins TRBV4-3 to TRBJ2-1, with TRBD1 matching 8 bases. Germline V gene data show CDR1 as LGHNA and CDR2 as YSLEER. The length of the CDR3 is 17 residues. Trimming took 1 base from V and 5 from J; bases not matched to a gene: 10. In DNA, the CDR3 is TGCGCCAGCAGCCAAGCCCGACCGGGACAGGTTCACAATGAGCAGTTCTTC. Residues: CASSQARPGQVHNEQFF.

The V call is TRBV4-1, the J call TRBJ1-2; TRBD1 might be the D (6 bases). The length of the CDR3 is 17 residues. CDR1 MGHRA and CDR2 YSYEKL come from the germline V gene. The V end lost 1 base, the J end lost 7 bases, and 22 bases lay between the germline ends. The DNA of the CDR3 is TGCGCCAGCAGCCAAGTCCCTTCCCCCACAGGGAGCGGTGGCTACACCTTC. It translates to CASSQVPSPTGSGGYTF.

V and J are TRBV9 and TRBJ1-4; 9 nucleotides agree with TRBD1. This CDR3 contains 18 residues. Germline CDR1 is SGDLS and CDR2 is YYNGEE. After removal of 0 bases from V and 0 bases from J, the junction contained 6 bases not matched to a gene. The CDR3 here is CASSVEGTGSPTNEKLFF. The CDR3 bases are TGTGCCAGCAGCGTAGAGGGGACAGGGTCACCAACTAATGAAAAACTGTTTTTT.

The V and J genes are TRBV20-1 and TRBJ1-4; tentative D call: TRBD1 (6 bases). V lost 7 bases to trimming and J lost 11 bases, with 14 bases between them. Germline values: CDR1 DFQATT, CDR2 SNEGSKA (reference sequence). The CDR3 runs 11 residues. CDR3 loop: CSVTGRGKLFF. The CDR3 DNA sequence: TGCAGTGTTACAGGGCGAGGGAAACTGTTTTTT.

The V gene is TRBV14, the J gene TRBJ2-3; 12 positions agree with TRBD2. The length of the CDR3 is 15 residues. In germline, CDR1 is SGHDN, CDR2 FVKESK. The ends lost 5 bases at V and 6 bases at J; junction bases unmatched: 6. The CDR3 DNA follows: TGTGCCAGCAGCTTCACTAGCGGGAGGCCGGATACGCAGTATTTT. Protein sequence: CASSFTSGRPDTQYF.

The genes are TRBV5-4 and TRBJ2-3, with a tentative D call TRBD2 (5 bases). V shed 3 bases and J shed 2 bases, with 25 bases lying between them. This CDR3 is built from 19 residues. The germline V gene has CDR1 SGHNT and CDR2 YYREEE (reference sequence). The CDR3 spells CASSYPRTPISLPTDTQYF. CDR3 nucleotides: TGTGCCAGCAGCTATCCCCGGACTCCCATATCCCTTCCCACAGATACGCAGTATTTT.

The chain employs TRBV10-3 and TRBJ2-3, with 8 nucleotides matching TRBD2. The germline V gene has CDR1 ENHRY and CDR2 SYGVKD. The CDR3 contains 15 residues. V lost 5 bases, J lost 2 bases, and 6 bases stayed unmatched. The CDR3 region has the DNA TGTGCCATCAGTAGCGGACTAGCCCCCACAGATACGCAGTATTTT. Protein sequence: CAISSGLAPTDTQYF.

The gene calls are TRBV20-1 and TRBJ1-1; TRBD1 agrees at 7 bases. Per germline, CDR1 DFQATT and CDR2 SNEGSKA (reference sequence). The junction had 1 base not matched to a gene; V was cut back by 2 bases and J by 7 bases. This CDR3 is built from 11 residues. The CDR3 sequence: CSARRDSEAFF. The CDR3, as DNA: TGCAGTGCTAGACGGGACAGTGAAGCTTTCTTT.

CDR3 amino acids: CASSDAGGTTNEKLFF. The DNA for the CDR3 is TGTGCCAGCAGCGACGCAGGGGGAACAACTAATGAAAAACTGTTTTTT. The rearrangement uses TRBV5-4 and TRBJ1-4; 7 bases agree with TRBD1. There are 16 residues in the CDR3. Losses at the gene ends were 4 bases for V and 0 bases for J; bases not matched to a gene: 6. CDR1 SGHNT and CDR2 YYREEE come from the germline V gene (reference sequence).

This clone appeared a few times. The chain recombines TRBV28 with TRBJ2-7; 9 nucleotides align to TRBD1. Per the germline V gene, CDR1 is MDHEN and CDR2 is SYDVKM. Losses at the gene ends were 5 bases for V and 4 bases for J; bases not matched to a gene: 12. This CDR3 is built from 16 residues. The CDR3 nucleotides read TGTGCCAGCAGTCAGTCTACAGGGGGCCAGCTTTACGAGCAGTACTTC. Amino acid sequence: CASSQSTGGQLYEQYF.

The chain employs TRBV7-8 and TRBJ2-3, with 14 positions matching TRBD2. Trimming cost V 4 bases and J 6 bases; bases outside gene matches: 6. CDR1 SGHVS and CDR2 FQNEAQ come from the germline V gene. The CDR3 is 16 residues long. The CDR3 region is CASSSWGLAGVDTQYF. The DNA for the CDR3 is TGTGCCAGCAGCTCCTGGGGACTAGCGGGAGTGGATACGCAGTATTTT.